The 28 T cell receptor beta chains below come from one sample, sequenced in a study of blood T cell repertoires in COVID-19. The table came from immunoSEQ multiplex PCR; TCRdb's copy has only in-frame clones and leaves some out. The profile covers 250,000 to 350,000 clones, with approximately 84% appearing a single time and roughly 1.5% taken by the ten largest. The sequencing input was peripheral blood. The receptors here all came from a human donor with COVID-19, enrolled during active disease. The donor label of this sample is uncertain.

This chain links TRBV6-6 with TRBJ2-6, with D possibly being TRBD2 (6 bases). The CDR3 extends over 15 amino acids. The V gene's germline CDR1 is MNHNY and CDR2 SVGAGI (reference sequence). V lost 6 bases and J 4 bases, leaving 13 bases between the germline ends. CDR3 nucleotide sequence: TGTGCCAGCAGCAAAGGGACTGGGGGGGCCAACGTCCTGACTTTC. Translation: CASSKGTGGANVLTF.

Note on this clone: One junction end does not reproduce the germline sequence, and a read error may be involved. The chain combines TRBV7-9 with TRBJ2-3, with TRBD2 identical over 8 bases. This CDR3 contains 15 residues. The V gene's germline CDR1 is SEHNR and CDR2 FQNEAQ (reference sequence). CDR3 protein: CASSVAGRGTDTQYF. CDR3 DNA: TGTGCCAGCAGCGTAGCGGGGAGGGGGACAGATACGCAGTATTTT.

In the case of this clone: The sample holds other DNA sequences that translate to the same CDR3. The CDR3 region is CSGQGSYEQYF. Here the CDR3 DNA reads TGCAGTGGGCAGGGCTCCTACGAGCAGTACTTC. The chain employs TRBV20-1 and TRBJ2-7, with a weak D call TRBD1 (5 bases). The CDR3 spans 11 residues. Germline V lookup: CDR1 DFQATT, CDR2 SNEGSKA (reference sequence). The germline V and J ends were trimmed by 7 bases and 0 bases, with 7 bases remaining between them.

The V call is TRBV6-5, the J call TRBJ1-2; D possibly corresponds to TRBD1 (5 bases). Trimming removed 7 bases at V and 8 bases at J, with 14 bases between. Germline V gene sequence: CDR1 MNHEY, CDR2 SVGAGI. The CDR3 has 12 amino acids. In nucleotides, the CDR3 is TGTGCCAGCACCGATCAGGGATACGGCTACACCTTC. It specifies CASTDQGYGYTF.

The chain combines TRBV24-1 with TRBJ1-1; 9 bases align to TRBD1. This CDR3 has 16 residues. V was pared by 2 bases and J by 6 bases, with 9 bases of the junction left unmatched. Germline assignment: CDR1 KGHDR and CDR2 SFDVKD. CDR3 in amino acids: CATSDSGTGITAEAFF. The CDR3 region has the DNA TGTGCCACCAGTGATTCGGGGACAGGGATCACCGCTGAAGCTTTCTTT.

The gene calls are TRBV7-2 and TRBJ1-2, with TRBD1 identical over 8 bases. J gave up 6 bases and V 5 bases, and 8 bases lay outside the gene matches. From germline, CDR1 is SGHTA and CDR2 FQGNSA. This CDR3 is built from 14 residues. Here the CDR3 DNA reads TGTGCCAGCAGCCCCCAAACAGGGGGGAATGGCTACACCTTC. Encoded protein: CASSPQTGGNGYTF.

This clone occurred once. J is TRBJ2-1 and V is TRBV13; 11 positions agree with TRBD2. This CDR3 is 17 amino acids long. Trimming took 5 bases from V and 4 from J; bases not matched to a gene: 10. CDR1 and CDR2 (germline): PRHDT, FYEKMQ (reference sequence). DNA of the CDR3: TGTGCCAGCAGCGAATCGGGACTAGCGGACTCTTACAATGAGCAGTTCTTC. It specifies CASSESGLADSYNEQFF.

This clone was recorded at least ten times. The chain has TRBV5-1 and TRBJ1-1; 7 bases are a match to TRBD1. Trimming cost V 4 bases and J 7 bases; bases outside gene matches: 22. The CDR3 loop spans 18 amino acids. Germline V gene data show CDR1 as SGHRS and CDR2 as YFSETQ. The chain's CDR3 is CASSPRGENRGVGSEAFF. As DNA, the CDR3 is TGCGCCAGCAGCCCTAGGGGGGAGAACAGGGGAGTTGGTAGTGAAGCTTTCTTT. The variable domain in full, completed from reference TRBV5-1 and TRBJ1-1, reads KAGVTQTPRYLIKTRGQQVTLSCSPISGHRSVSWYQQTPGQGLQFLFEYFSETQRNKGNFPGRFSGRQFSNSRSEMNVSTLELGDSALYLCASSPRGENRGVGSEAFFGQGTRLTVV.

The V call is TRBV7-3, the J call TRBJ2-2; no firm D call. V lost 7 bases and J 2 bases, leaving 2 bases between the germline ends. This CDR3 contains 11 residues. Germline values: CDR1 SGHTA, CDR2 FQGTGA. CDR3 in amino acids: CASTNTGELFF. CDR3 in DNA: TGTGCCAGCACTAACACCGGGGAGCTGTTTTTT.

This clone has only a few counts. The genes are TRBV29-1 and TRBJ2-3; 8 bases are shared with TRBD1. CDR3 length equals 18 residues. V was pared by 3 bases and J by 4 bases, with 18 bases of the junction left unmatched. Germline CDR1 reads SQVTM; CDR2 reads ANQGSEA. CDR3: CSVESQGAGIGVADTQYF. CDR3 DNA sequence: TGCAGCGTTGAGTCGCAGGGGGCAGGAATAGGGGTTGCAGATACGCAGTATTTT.

V and J are TRBV28 and TRBJ2-7; 10 bases align to TRBD2. CDR1 and CDR2 from the germline V gene are MDHEN and SYDVKM. This CDR3 comprises 17 residues. Trimming removed 3 bases from V and 0 bases from J; junction bases left unmatched: 8. The CDR3 here is CASSFGKREGSSYEQYF. In DNA, the CDR3 is TGTGCCAGCAGTTTTGGTAAGCGGGAGGGAAGCTCCTACGAGCAGTACTTC.

V and J are TRBV19 and TRBJ1-1; D remains ambiguous. The CDR3 sequence is 13 residues long. V lost 6 bases to trimming and J lost 1 base, with 9 bases between them. Germline CDR1 and CDR2: LNHDA and SQIVND (reference sequence). DNA for the CDR3: TGTGCCAGTAGCCTCCGGGGGAACACTGAAGCTTTCTTT. As protein: CASSLRGNTEAFF.

On this clone itself: This sample includes further DNA sequences coding for the same CDR3. This chain links TRBV28 with TRBJ1-1, with D possibly matching TRBD1 (5 bases). The CDR3 is made up of 13 amino acids. Trimming took 3 bases from V and 4 from J, leaving 9 bases between them. Germline lookup yields CDR1 MDHEN and CDR2 SYDVKM. The CDR3, as DNA: TGTGCCAGCAGTTTGTCGGGGGGCACTGAAGCTTTCTTT. Encoded protein: CASSLSGGTEAFF.

V and J are TRBV10-1 and TRBJ2-3; the match to TRBD2 covers 10 bases. The germline V gene has CDR1 WNHNN and CDR2 SYGVQD (reference sequence). The CDR3 covers 15 residues. Germline trimming cut 3 bases from V and 2 bases from J; bases unmatched to any gene: 2. The CDR3 here is CASSEGTSVTDTQYF. CDR3 coding DNA: TGCGCCAGCAGTGAAGGGACTAGCGTCACAGATACGCAGTATTTT.

V usage is TRBV5-1 and J usage is TRBJ1-1; the D is unclear. Germline V gives CDR1 SGHRS, CDR2 YFSETQ. This CDR3 contains 14 residues. Deletions cut 4 bases from V and 8 bases from J, with 18 bases between. The CDR3 region is CASSPNEWALEAFF. The CDR3 coding sequence is TGCGCCAGCAGCCCCAACGAATGGGCGCTGGAAGCTTTCTTT.

J is TRBJ1-2 and V is TRBV30, with a weak D call TRBD1 (5 bases). Germline V gives CDR1 GTSNPN, CDR2 SVGIG (reference sequence). The CDR3 consists of 14 residues. V was shortened by 0 bases and J by 5 bases, with 13 bases between the two germline ends. The CDR3 coding sequence is TGTGCCTGGAGTGTACCCGGGACTGAGTATGGCTACACCTTC. Translation: CAWSVPGTEYGYTF.

The chain carries TRBV3-1 (or the pseudogene TRBV3-2) and TRBJ2-3; 8 bases are a match to TRBD2. Trimming took 1 base from V and 1 from J; bases not matched to a gene: 4. The CDR3 sequence is 16 residues long. Germline V CDR1 and CDR2: LGHDT, YNNKEL (reference sequence). The chain's CDR3 is CASSQAGGLRTDTQYF. DNA for the CDR3: TGTGCCAGCAGCCAAGCGGGAGGGCTTCGCACAGATACGCAGTATTTT.

The CDR3 is CASIEYTDTQYF. The CDR3 DNA reads TGTGCCAGCATAGAGTACACAGATACGCAGTATTTT. The J gene is TRBJ2-3, the V gene TRBV2, with D hard to call. The germline CDR1 and CDR2 sequences are SNHLY and FYNNEI. There are 12 residues in the CDR3. V lost 7 bases to trimming and J lost 2 bases, with 7 bases between them. Together with reference TRBV2 and TRBJ2-3, the CDR3 gives the full variable domain: EPEVTQTPSHQVTQMGQEVILRCVPISNHLYFYWYRQILGQKVEFLVSFYNNEISEKSEIFDDQFSVERPDGSNFTLKIRSTKLEDSAMYFCASIEYTDTQYFGPGTRLTVL.

As concerns this clone: Other DNA sequences in this sample translate to the same CDR3. This chain links TRBV28 with TRBJ1-5; possibly TRBD1 for D (6 bases). The CDR3 has 15 amino acids. Per the germline V gene, CDR1 is MDHEN and CDR2 is SYDVKM. V dropped 6 bases and J dropped 0 bases, with 12 bases sitting between them. The CDR3 spells CASSLRGGSNQPQHF. The CDR3 nucleotides read TGTGCCAGCAGCCTAAGGGGGGGTAGCAATCAGCCCCAGCATTTT.

The chain has TRBV15 and TRBJ2-7, with D maybe TRBD2 (5 bases). Germline V gene lookup returns CDR1 LNHNV and CDR2 YYDKDF (reference sequence). The CDR3 contains 14 residues. Trimming stripped 1 base from V and 7 bases from J, with 14 bases between. The CDR3 sequence is CATSRAGVREEQYF. Written as DNA, the CDR3 is TGTGCCACCAGCAGAGCCGGGGTCCGGGAAGAGCAGTACTTC.

The CDR3 is CASSLSRHGGLAGTYEQYF. In nucleotides, the CDR3 is TGTGCCAGCAGTTTAAGTCGTCACGGGGGACTAGCGGGAACCTACGAGCAGTACTTC. This chain joins TRBV28 and TRBJ2-7; 13 bases are shared with TRBD2. The length of the CDR3 is 19 residues. Germline assignment: CDR1 MDHEN and CDR2 SYDVKM. Germline trimming cut 2 bases from V and 2 bases from J; bases unmatched to any gene: 12.

The chain carries TRBV18 and TRBJ2-1, with a tentative D call TRBD2 (6 bases). Trimming pared 8 bases from V and 5 bases from J, leaving 16 bases between. Germline V gives CDR1 KGHSH, CDR2 LQKENI. The CDR3 consists of 14 residues. The CDR3 DNA is TGTGCCAGCCGCCCGGGGGTCCAGAACAATGAGCAGTTCTTC. Translated: CASRPGVQNNEQFF.

The gene calls are TRBV6-5 and TRBJ1-1, with D maybe TRBD1 (6 bases). V was clipped by 6 bases and J by 4 bases, with 15 bases between them. The length of the CDR3 is 14 residues. The V gene's germline CDR1 is MNHEY and CDR2 SVGAGI. The CDR3 coding sequence is TGTGCCAGCAGCGATAACAAACAGGGCACTGAAGCTTTCTTT. The encoded protein is CASSDNKQGTEAFF.

The chain recombines TRBV11-2 with TRBJ1-4; a possible D gene is TRBD1 (5 bases). Trimming shortened V by 1 base and J by 8 bases, and 17 bases separated the two germline ends. The CDR3 consists of 16 residues. Germline CDR1 SGHAT, CDR2 FQNNGV. CDR3 sequence reads: CASSLVRSTRGEKLFF. The CDR3 DNA follows: TGTGCCAGCAGCTTAGTTAGGTCTACCCGGGGGGAAAAACTGTTTTTT.

The V and J genes are TRBV9 and TRBJ1-1, with D unclear. The germline V gene encodes CDR1 SGDLS and CDR2 YYNGEE. Trimming took 9 bases from V and 4 from J, leaving 7 bases between them. The CDR3 is 10 residues long. The CDR3 reads CAIRLTEAFF. For the CDR3, the DNA is TGTGCCATCAGACTCACTGAAGCTTTCTTT.

This chain joins TRBV10-3 and TRBJ1-5, with 7 bases that match TRBD1. CDR1 and CDR2 from the germline V gene are ENHRY and SYGVKD. This CDR3 is built from 13 residues. The V gene end was trimmed by 5 bases and the J gene end by 7 bases; junction bases not matched to a gene: 5. The CDR3 here is CAISTGEEQPQHF. The CDR3 DNA reads TGTGCCATCAGTACAGGGGAGGAGCAGCCCCAGCATTTT.

The chain is built from TRBV11-2 and TRBJ1-2; tentative D call: TRBD1 (6 bases). The germline V gene has CDR1 SGHAT and CDR2 FQNNGV. The length of the CDR3 is 17 residues. Trimming cost V 5 bases and J 4 bases, with 23 bases left between them. DNA for the CDR3: TGTGCCAGCAGCCGATTTCGCGTTGGGGGCAGGGGCTATGGCTACACCTTC. This sequence encodes CASSRFRVGGRGYGYTF.

The chain recombines TRBV6-2 or TRBV6-3 with TRBJ1-5, with 7 bases aligning to TRBD1. The CDR3 contains 14 residues. CDR1 is MNHEY and CDR2 is SVGEGT in the germline V gene. V dropped 5 bases and J dropped 5; count of bases not matched to a gene: 6. The CDR3, as DNA: TGTGCCAGCAGTCGACCCCAGGGGGATCAGCCCCAGCATTTT. Its protein product is CASSRPQGDQPQHF.